One T cell receptor (beta chain) is described in this entry. Its antigen is still unknown. Unique molecular identifiers featured in each of the TCR beta cDNA libraries. Yield was approximately 500,000 cDNA molecules from approximately 0.91 to 9.4 million T cells. TCRdb processed the PCR reads anew with MiXCR; each CDR3 protein has one entry. Here the sample spans roughly 800,000 distinct CDR3 sequences, approximately 57% being singletons. The CDR3 length is 16 residues. Germline CDR1 reads SGHRS; CDR2 reads YFSETQ. Trimming pared 4 bases from V and 5 bases from J, leaving 22 bases between. The data are from a study of post-analysis software for immune sequencing data. Study-level points and caveats: Elevated frequency relative to controls characterized about 5 TRBV segments in patients, TRBV5-6, TRBV5-1 and TRBV20-1 among them.

This chain joins TRBV5-1 and TRBJ2-7; TRBD1 is a possible D gene (5 bases). The sequenced sample was blood. The receptor's source is a girl aged 5-17 years with multiple sclerosis. The CDR3 reads CASSPTRWGGPNEQYF. The CDR3 nucleotides are TGCGCCAGCAGCCCAACCAGGTGGGGCGGCCCGAACGAGCAGTACTTC. Together with reference TRBV5-1 and TRBJ2-7, the CDR3 gives the full variable domain: KAGVTQTPRYLIKTRGQQVTLSCSPISGHRSVSWYQQTPGQGLQFLFEYFSETQRNKGNFPGRFSGRQFSNSRSEMNVSTLELGDSALYLCASSPTRWGGPNEQYFGPGTRLTVT.